One T cell receptor beta chain is described in this entry. The target antigen is unknown. UMIs and a universal primer site were added when TCR cDNA was made by 5'RACE template switching. MiXCR, applied by TCRdb to the 5' RACE reads, yields one record per CDR3 protein. Seen here are some 350,000 distinct CDR3 sequences, approximately 4% observed once, and the top ten hold roughly 24%. The data were taken from a study of T cells after yellow fever vaccination. Study in general: For low cell numbers, libraries were made with SMART-Seq v4 Ultra Low Input.

Whole-study results and caveats: The presence of abundant clonotypes contaminating from the bulk population was possible in FACS-sorted repertoires. Primary-vaccination clones mostly resurfaced post-booster (96% CD4, approximately 87% CD8).

Germline V gene data show CDR1 as KGHSH and CDR2 as LQKENI. The V end lost 2 bases, the J end lost 3 bases, and 8 bases lay between the germline ends. The CDR3 is 14 residues long. The TCR originated in a man aged 18 to 29 who received the YFV17D yellow fever vaccine. The source was PBMCs, collected 5 days after the yellow fever booster vaccination. The chain carries TRBV18 and TRBJ1-5; D remains ambiguous. CDR3 bases: TGTGCCAGCTCACCATACGGCCACAATCAGCCCCAGCATTTT. Translated, it gives CASSPYGHNQPQHF.